These 5 T cell receptor beta chains were all obtained from the same sample, sequenced in a study of cytomegalovirus exposure and HLA in healthy donors. PCR was performed using 60 Vbeta and 13 Jbeta primers. The repertoire was sequenced with immunoSEQ multiplex PCR; TCRdb's copy has only in-frame clones and lacks some. Here the sample spans around 53,000 clones, around 70% being singletons. The sequencing input was PBMCs. The receptors were sampled from a man aged 18 to 30 in good health and CMV-seronegative.

The J gene is TRBJ1-2, the V gene TRBV20-1; tentative D call: TRBD1 (6 bases). V was clipped by 6 bases and J by 5 bases, with 10 bases between them. The CDR3 consists of 11 residues. From germline, CDR1 is DFQATT and CDR2 SNEGSKA (reference sequence). CDR3 bases: TGCAGTGCCGGGGGGCTGTATGGCTACACCTTC. Protein: CSAGGLYGYTF.

The chain couples TRBV27 to TRBJ2-1; D not resolved. CDR1 is MNHEY and CDR2 is SMNVEV in the germline V gene (reference sequence). The CDR3 runs 13 residues. Trimming removed 4 bases at V and 7 bases at J, with 11 bases between. This CDR3 reads CASSWLTANEQFF. In nucleotides, the CDR3 is TGTGCCAGCAGTTGGTTGACTGCGAATGAGCAGTTCTTC.

The rearrangement links TRBV10-3 to TRBJ2-7, with D possibly being TRBD1 (5 bases). The germline V gene has CDR1 ENHRY and CDR2 SYGVKD. The CDR3 contains 13 residues. Trimming stripped 7 bases from V and 5 bases from J, with 15 bases between. CDR3 sequence reads: CAITATGGHEQYF. For the CDR3, the DNA is TGTGCCATCACAGCCACAGGTGGCCACGAGCAGTACTTC.

The CDR3 is CASSLRGSTEAFF. CDR3 nucleotide sequence: TGTGCCAGCAGTTTAAGGGGGAGCACTGAAGCTTTCTTT. The chain links TRBV28 to TRBJ1-1, with a weak D call TRBD1 (6 bases). The V end was cut by 2 bases, the J end by 4 bases, with 8 bases between. The CDR3 runs 13 residues. Germline V gives CDR1 MDHEN, CDR2 SYDVKM.

The rearrangement uses TRBV7-6 and TRBJ2-7; 7 nucleotides align to TRBD1. Germline assignment: CDR1 SGHVS and CDR2 FNYEAQ. V shed 5 bases, J shed 1 base, and the junction held 5 bases outside the gene matches. This CDR3 region has 14 residues. Here the CDR3 reads CASSLMTGSYEQYF. Written as DNA, the CDR3 is TGTGCCAGCAGCCTAATGACAGGGTCCTACGAGCAGTACTTC.